This T cell receptor (beta chain) came from a study of shared clonotypes between healthy human individuals. Regarding this clone: The antigen is not known.

The CDR3 totals 12 residues. Germline lookup yields CDR1 SEHNR and CDR2 FQNEAQ (reference sequence). The V end lost 5 bases, the J end lost 3 bases, and 5 bases lay between the germline ends. TCRdb's copy holds only in-frame clones and misses some; the assay was immunoSEQ multiplex PCR. The table includes about 1 million clones, around 74% detected once. Findings and limits, study-wide: Compared with memory subsets, naive subsets generally had larger estimated richness. A reduction in generation probabilities was seen for non-shared clonotypes relative to those shared by all four donors. Sequencing of the sorted subsets was shown by rarefaction to be incomplete despite large depth.

This receptor was taken from a man between 18 and 29 years old in good health. Sequenced material: memory CD4+ T cells sorted from blood. This sample's subset: CD45RA-negative fraction. V is TRBV7-9 and J is TRBJ1-3; D gene uncertain. The CDR3 loop reads CASSTGGNTIYF. In DNA form, the CDR3 reads TGTGCCAGCAGCACTGGTGGAAACACCATATATTTT.